This TCR beta chain originates from a study of CD8 T cells in ankylosing spondylitis. The V gene's germline CDR1 is SNHLY and CDR2 FYNNEI. The V segment lost 8 bases and the J segment 8 bases; nucleotides outside the gene matches: 7. The CDR3 runs 13 residues. TCRdb itself ran the 5' RACE reads through MiXCR, one entry per CDR3 protein. The sample yields under 250,000 distinct CDR3 sequences, over 9.5% seen once. The study's findings and limits: Researchers report that disease-linked clones proved CD8+ and relatively rare in peripheral blood. Previous work reported some of these motif variants in the synovial fluid and blood of reactive arthritis. What appeared characteristic of ankylosing spondylitis blood was a TCR beta motif of 7 or 8 highly homologous variants.

On this clonotype: Its specificity is not known.

The receptor was derived from a male donor with ankylosing spondylitis or in good health (not recorded which). This chain joins TRBV2 and TRBJ1-2, with 11 nucleotides matching TRBD1. The material sequenced was blood, either unsorted or a sorted T cell fraction (not recorded which). DNA of the CDR3: TGTGCCAGCCGCCGGGACAGGGGGGAAGGCTACACCTTC. Its translation: CASRRDRGEGYTF.